Following are 28 T cell receptor beta chains from one sample sequenced in a study of cytomegalovirus exposure and HLA in healthy donors. The study ran its PCR with 60 Vbeta and 13 Jbeta primers. TCRdb's table, derived via immunoSEQ multiplex PCR, lists solely in-frame clones and lacks some. There are 100,000 to 150,000 clones in the sample; about 80% occur only once, and 1.8% lies in the top ten. Sequenced input: PBMCs. The receptors stem from a woman aged 45-65 years in good health and CMV-seronegative.

The chain joins TRBV5-4 to TRBJ1-1, with TRBD1 identical over 8 bases. The junction had 15 bases not matched to a gene; V was cut back by 4 bases and J by 4 bases. The CDR3 consists of 17 residues. Germline CDR1 reads SGHNT; CDR2 reads YYREEE (reference sequence). DNA for the CDR3: TGTGCCAGCAGCCCCAGGGGGCTAAACGTGGTGGGCACTGAAGCTTTCTTT. The encoded protein is CASSPRGLNVVGTEAFF.

V is TRBV28 and J is TRBJ2-7; D perhaps matches TRBD2 (6 bases). Trimming stripped 4 bases from V and 0 bases from J, with 10 bases between. The CDR3 has 14 amino acids. The V gene's germline CDR1 is MDHEN and CDR2 SYDVKM. CDR3 sequence reads: CASSYFGSSYEQYF. In nucleotides, the CDR3 is TGTGCCAGCAGTTACTTCGGGAGCTCCTACGAGCAGTACTTC.

For this clone: The junction and the germline gene differ at one end; a read error may be behind it. The chain links TRBV28 to TRBJ1-5, with a tentative D call TRBD1 (5 bases). There are 17 residues in the CDR3. From germline, CDR1 is MDHEN and CDR2 SYDVKM. CDR3 amino acids: CASRKGGAGLSNQPQNF. The CDR3 coding sequence is TGTGCCAGCAGAAAAGGTGGGGCAGGCCTTAGCAATCAGCCCCAGAATTTT.

V and J are TRBV27 and TRBJ2-3; perhaps TRBD2 as D (5 bases). Germline V gives CDR1 MNHEY, CDR2 SMNVEV (reference sequence). V was trimmed by 2 bases and J by 0 bases, leaving 15 bases between them. The CDR3 extends over 17 amino acids. The CDR3 DNA is TGTGCCAGCAGTTTAGGTTTTGCGGACTCTAGCACAGATACGCAGTATTTT. It yields the protein CASSLGFADSSTDTQYF.

The chain has TRBV29-1 and TRBJ2-3; possibly TRBD2 for D (6 bases). Germline values: CDR1 SQVTM, CDR2 ANQGSEA. V was pared by 7 bases and J by 3 bases, with 17 bases between. The CDR3 consists of 14 residues. The CDR3 nucleotides read TGCAGCGCCTGGACCCTAGCGTCAACAGATACGCAGTATTTT. Its translation: CSAWTLASTDTQYF.

The CDR3 bases are TGTGCCAGCAGTTTCCCGACCAGGGGGGTCTACGAGCAGTACTTC. Translated, it gives CASSFPTRGVYEQYF. The rearrangement uses TRBV28 and TRBJ2-7, with D possibly TRBD1 on 7 matching bases. This CDR3 is 15 amino acids long. The V end was cut by 3 bases, the J end by 3 bases, with 15 bases between. Germline CDR1 reads MDHEN; CDR2 reads SYDVKM. The variable domain in full, with the rest retrieved from reference TRBV28 and TRBJ2-7, is DVKVTQSSRYLVKRTGEKVFLECVQDMDHENMFWYRQDPGLGLRLIYFSYDVKMKEKGDIPEGYSVSREKKERFSLILESASTNQTSMYLCASSFPTRGVYEQYFGPGTRLTVT.

This rearrangement joins TRBV27 to TRBJ2-3; D perhaps matches TRBD1 (6 bases). Germline lookup yields CDR1 MNHEY and CDR2 SMNVEV (reference sequence). The V end was cut by 6 bases, the J end by 1 base, with 8 bases between. The CDR3 covers 13 residues. CDR3 coding DNA: TGTGCCAGCAGGACAGGTCGCACAGATACGCAGTATTTT. This translates into CASRTGRTDTQYF.

This clone was detected only a few times. The CDR3 loop reads CASSFLTGASTGELFF. CDR3 coding DNA: TGTGCCAGCAGCTTCCTGACAGGGGCAAGCACCGGGGAGCTGTTTTTT. This chain uses TRBV5-6 with TRBJ2-2, with 8 bases aligning to TRBD1. The CDR3 runs 16 residues. Germline V gives CDR1 SGHDT, CDR2 YYEEEE. V gave up 2 bases and J gave up 4 bases; unmatched junction bases: 7.

J is TRBJ1-4 and V is TRBV5-6, with 7 bases identical to TRBD1. Germline CDR1 is SGHDT and CDR2 is YYEEEE. V lost 4 bases to trimming and J lost 3 bases; unmatched junction nucleotides: 3. The CDR3 totals 14 residues. The CDR3 loop reads CASSPGTANEKLFF. Here the CDR3 DNA reads TGTGCCAGCAGCCCCGGGACAGCTAATGAAAAACTGTTTTTT.

The chain has TRBV19 and TRBJ2-6; tentatively, D is TRBD2 (6 bases). Trimming took 6 bases from V and 4 from J, leaving 19 bases between them. The V gene's germline CDR1 is LNHDA and CDR2 SQIVND (reference sequence). The CDR3 is 17 residues long. The CDR3 DNA reads as TGTGCCAGTAGAAATTGGGGAGGCGGCCAGGGGGCCAACGTCCTGACTTTC. Translated, it gives CASRNWGGGQGANVLTF.

The CDR3 sequence: CASSGSTGYGANVLTF. The DNA of the CDR3 is TGTGCCAGCAGCGGCTCGACAGGGTACGGGGCCAACGTCCTGACTTTC. The chain carries TRBV5-4 and TRBJ2-6; 7 bases align to TRBD1. Germline lookup yields CDR1 SGHNT and CDR2 YYREEE (reference sequence). After removal of 4 bases from V and 4 bases from J, the junction contained 8 bases not matched to a gene. This CDR3 is 16 amino acids long.

This chain joins TRBV19 and TRBJ1-1, with a tentative D call TRBD1 (5 bases). CDR1 is LNHDA and CDR2 is SQIVND in the germline V gene (reference sequence). Trimming shortened V by 3 bases and J by 5 bases, and 16 bases separated the two germline ends. The CDR3 is 15 amino acids. The CDR3 nucleotides read TGTGCCAGTAGTATCCAATCGGCAAGGGGAACTGAAGCTTTCTTT. Residues: CASSIQSARGTEAFF.

The chain has TRBV4-2 and TRBJ1-5; D gene uncertain. V gave up 1 base and J gave up 3 bases, with 10 bases separating them. Germline V lookup: CDR1 LGHNA, CDR2 YNFKEQ. The CDR3 loop spans 15 amino acids. The DNA for the CDR3 is TGTGCCAGCAGCCAAGTGGGCCCGAACAATCAGCCCCAGCATTTT. Translation: CASSQVGPNNQPQHF.

V is TRBV7-9 and J is TRBJ1-2; no clear D. The CDR3 runs to 11 residues. Germline-derived CDR1 and CDR2 are SEHNR and FQNEAQ (reference sequence). With 7 bases removed from V and 8 bases from J, the gap between germline ends came to 11 bases. This CDR3 is CASTHRDGYTF. CDR3 nucleotide sequence: TGTGCCAGCACCCACAGAGACGGCTACACCTTC.

The chain employs TRBV27 and TRBJ2-7; TRBD2 is a possible D gene (6 bases). CDR3 length: 19 residues. V was cut by 2 bases and J by 1 base, with 24 bases left in between. The germline V gene has CDR1 MNHEY and CDR2 SMNVEV (reference sequence). The CDR3 nucleotides are TGTGCCAGCAGTTTAGCGGGGCTCTGGGACGAGGAGGAGTCCTACGAGCAGTACGTC. Translation gives CASSLAGLWDEEESYEQYV.

The rearrangement joins TRBV9 to TRBJ2-1; TRBD1 agrees at 8 bases. This CDR3 is 14 amino acids long. Trimming took 0 bases from V and 9 from J; bases not matched to a gene: 5. Per germline, CDR1 SGDLS and CDR2 YYNGEE. The CDR3 bases are TGTGCCAGCAGCGTAGTTCAGGGGGCGGTTGAGCAGTTCTTC. Amino acids: CASSVVQGAVEQFF.

The genes are TRBV18 and TRBJ2-1, with TRBD1 matching 7 bases. Unmatched junction bases numbered 10, after V lost 0 bases and J lost 8 bases. The CDR3 consists of 16 residues. Germline V CDR1 and CDR2: KGHSH, LQKENI. The CDR3 DNA sequence: TGTGCCAGCTCACCACCCCCGGGACAGACCTCGGATGAGCAGTTCTTC. Residues: CASSPPPGQTSDEQFF.

The chain couples TRBV4-3 to TRBJ2-3, with 9 bases aligning to TRBD2. CDR3 size: 18 residues. The V segment lost 3 bases and the J segment 0 bases; nucleotides outside the gene matches: 10. Germline V gene data show CDR1 as LGHNA and CDR2 as YSLEER. The DNA for the CDR3 is TGCGCCAGCAGCCAGGCTTTAGAGACTAGCGGTAGCACAGATACGCAGTATTTT. Its translation is CASSQALETSGSTDTQYF.

J is TRBJ1-2 and V is TRBV30; 9 bases match TRBD1. Germline CDR1 is GTSNPN and CDR2 is SVGIG (reference sequence). Losses at the gene ends were 3 bases for V and 2 bases for J; bases not matched to a gene: 1. This CDR3 is 13 amino acids long. The CDR3 region is CAWSGTGNYGYTF. CDR3 DNA: TGTGCCTGGAGCGGGACAGGGAACTATGGCTACACCTTC. Looking up the rest from reference TRBV30 and TRBJ1-2 gives the full variable domain: SQTIHQWPATLVQPVGSPLSLECTVEGTSNPNLYWYRQAAGRGLQLLFYSVGIGQISSEVPQNLSASRPQDRQFILSSKKLLLSDSGFYLCAWSGTGNYGYTFGSGTRLTVV.

The sample holds one count of this clone. This chain joins TRBV5-1 and TRBJ1-1; 7 nucleotides match TRBD1. CDR1 SGHRS and CDR2 YFSETQ come from the germline V gene. Trimming cost V 0 bases and J 1 base; bases outside gene matches: 3. CDR3 size: 15 residues. The CDR3 sequence is CASSLAGTENTEAFF. Written as DNA, the CDR3 is TGCGCCAGCAGCTTGGCCGGGACAGAGAACACTGAAGCTTTCTTT.

The V call is TRBV19, the J call TRBJ1-5, with TRBD1 identical over 7 bases. There are 14 residues in the CDR3. The germline V gene encodes CDR1 LNHDA and CDR2 SQIVND (reference sequence). J gave up 0 bases and V 7 bases, and 3 bases lay outside the gene matches. The CDR3 loop reads CASNRGTSNQPQHF. The CDR3 DNA sequence: TGTGCCAGTAACAGGGGAACTAGCAATCAGCCCCAGCATTTT.

The chain combines TRBV4-2 with TRBJ2-3, with 10 bases matching TRBD2. Germline V lookup: CDR1 LGHNA, CDR2 YNFKEQ. J was trimmed by 2 bases and V by 1 base; bases with no gene match: 12. This CDR3 region has 19 residues. CDR3 nucleotides: TGTGCCAGCAGCCAAGTGGGTGCTAGCGGGAGTTCCTACACAGATACGCAGTATTTT. This gives the protein CASSQVGASGSSYTDTQYF.

For this clone: The same CDR3 is also encoded by other DNA sequences in this sample. The rearrangement joins TRBV9 to TRBJ2-2; 10 bases are shared with TRBD2. Germline values: CDR1 SGDLS, CDR2 YYNGEE. The CDR3 extends over 16 amino acids. The trim removed 0 bases at V and 2 bases at J, leaving 1 base unmatched. The CDR3 reads CASSVELAGNTGELFF. CDR3 DNA: TGTGCCAGCAGCGTAGAACTAGCGGGAAACACCGGGGAGCTGTTTTTT.

The chain employs TRBV5-1 and TRBJ1-1, with D uncertain. Germline loops: CDR1 SGHRS, CDR2 YFSETQ. The CDR3 loop spans 17 amino acids. Trimming removed 1 base at V and 0 bases at J, with 16 bases between. CDR3 residues: CASSLLRGVGMNTEAFF. The CDR3 region has the DNA TGCGCCAGCAGCTTGTTACGGGGAGTGGGCATGAACACTGAAGCTTTCTTT. Full variable domain (remainder filled in from reference TRBV5-1 and TRBJ1-1): KAGVTQTPRYLIKTRGQQVTLSCSPISGHRSVSWYQQTPGQGLQFLFEYFSETQRNKGNFPGRFSGRQFSNSRSEMNVSTLELGDSALYLCASSLLRGVGMNTEAFFGQGTRLTVV.

This clone occurred a few times. The CDR3 DNA reads TGCAGCGTTCCAAGACAGGGGGCGGTTAATGGCTACACCTTC. Its protein is CSVPRQGAVNGYTF. The chain employs TRBV29-1 and TRBJ1-2, with TRBD1 identical over 10 bases. CDR3 length: 14 amino acids. V gave up 5 bases and J gave up 6 bases; unmatched junction bases: 9. Germline assignment: CDR1 SQVTM and CDR2 ANQGSEA.

The rearrangement uses TRBV7-9 and TRBJ1-2, with D tentatively TRBD1 (5 bases). Trimming stripped 5 bases from V and 0 bases from J, with 13 bases between. The CDR3 extends over 15 amino acids. CDR1 is SEHNR and CDR2 is FQNEAQ in the germline V gene (reference sequence). The DNA of the CDR3 is TGTGCCAGCAGCCCAAGGCAGGGCGCTAACTATGGCTACACCTTC. Encoded protein: CASSPRQGANYGYTF.

This chain uses TRBV7-2 with TRBJ2-7; D might be TRBD2 (5 bases). The germline gives CDR1 SGHTA, CDR2 FQGNSA. V was shortened by 5 bases and J by 3 bases, with 14 bases between the two germline ends. This CDR3 contains 14 residues. CDR3 bases: TGTGCCAGCAGCCGCCCAGGACTGAACTACGAGCAGTACTTC. Protein: CASSRPGLNYEQYF.

This clone was observed a few times. The rearrangement joins TRBV5-4 to TRBJ2-2; D may be TRBD2 (7 bases). V lost 6 bases and J lost 5, with 20 bases in between. CDR1 is SGHNT, CDR2 YYREEE, per germline (reference sequence). The CDR3 runs 16 residues. CDR3 sequence reads: CASTWGLGRGTGELFF. The CDR3 bases are TGTGCCAGCACCTGGGGTCTGGGGAGGGGGACCGGGGAGCTGTTTTTT.